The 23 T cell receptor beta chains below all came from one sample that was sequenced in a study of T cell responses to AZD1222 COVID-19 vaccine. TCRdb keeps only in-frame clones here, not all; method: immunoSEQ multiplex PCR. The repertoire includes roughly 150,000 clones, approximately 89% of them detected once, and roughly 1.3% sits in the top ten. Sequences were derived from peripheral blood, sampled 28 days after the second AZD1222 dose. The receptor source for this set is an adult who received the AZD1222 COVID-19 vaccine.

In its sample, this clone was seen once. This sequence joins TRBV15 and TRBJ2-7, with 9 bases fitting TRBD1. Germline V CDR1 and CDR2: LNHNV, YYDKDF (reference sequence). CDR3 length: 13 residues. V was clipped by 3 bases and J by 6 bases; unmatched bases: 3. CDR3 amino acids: CATSRDRGVEQYF. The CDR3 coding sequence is TGTGCCACCAGCAGGGACAGGGGCGTCGAGCAGTACTTC.

The DNA for the CDR3 is TGTGCCAGCAGCCCAGTCATCGGGGATGAGCAGTTCTTC. It encodes CASSPVIGDEQFF. V gene TRBV5-5 combines with J gene TRBJ2-1, with TRBD2 as a possible D gene (5 bases). Per germline, CDR1 SGHKS and CDR2 YYEKEE (reference sequence). V was shortened by 4 bases and J by 8 bases, with 13 bases between the two germline ends. The CDR3 sequence is 13 residues long.

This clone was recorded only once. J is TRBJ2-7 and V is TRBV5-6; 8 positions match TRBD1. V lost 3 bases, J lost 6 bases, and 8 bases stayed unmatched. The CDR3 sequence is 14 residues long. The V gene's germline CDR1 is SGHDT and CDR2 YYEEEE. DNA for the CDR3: TGTGCCAGCAGCTCCGGGACAGGACTACGCGAGCAGTACTTC. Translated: CASSSGTGLREQYF.

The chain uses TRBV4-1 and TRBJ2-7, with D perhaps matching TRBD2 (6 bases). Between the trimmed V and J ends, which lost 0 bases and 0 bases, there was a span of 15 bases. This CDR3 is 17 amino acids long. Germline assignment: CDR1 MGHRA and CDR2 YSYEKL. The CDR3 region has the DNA TGCGCCAGCAGCCAAGATGAGGGACTCACACTCTCCTACGAGCAGTACTTC. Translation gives CASSQDEGLTLSYEQYF.

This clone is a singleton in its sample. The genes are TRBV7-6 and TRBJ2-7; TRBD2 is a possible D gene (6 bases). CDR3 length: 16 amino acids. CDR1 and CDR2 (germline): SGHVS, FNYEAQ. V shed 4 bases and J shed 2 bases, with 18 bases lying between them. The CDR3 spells CASSYYQGLKTYEQYF. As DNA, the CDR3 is TGTGCCAGCAGCTATTATCAGGGACTCAAAACCTACGAGCAGTACTTC.

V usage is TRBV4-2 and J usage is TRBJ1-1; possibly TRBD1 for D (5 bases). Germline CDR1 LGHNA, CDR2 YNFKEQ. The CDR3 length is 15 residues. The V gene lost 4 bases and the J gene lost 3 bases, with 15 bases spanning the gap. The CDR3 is CASSRETSGDTEAFF. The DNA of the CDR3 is TGTGCCAGCAGCCGAGAAACCTCGGGGGACACTGAAGCTTTCTTT.

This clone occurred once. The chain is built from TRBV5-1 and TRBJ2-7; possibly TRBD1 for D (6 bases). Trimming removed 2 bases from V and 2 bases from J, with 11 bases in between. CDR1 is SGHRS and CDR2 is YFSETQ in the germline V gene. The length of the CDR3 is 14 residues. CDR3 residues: CASSLKRDTYEQYF. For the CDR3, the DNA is TGCGCCAGCAGCTTAAAACGGGACACCTACGAGCAGTACTTC.

CDR3 in amino acids: CASSGHATNEKLFF. CDR3 sequence (DNA): TGCGCCAGTTCAGGACACGCAACTAATGAAAAACTGTTTTTT. The V and J genes are TRBV4-1 and TRBJ1-4; perhaps TRBD1 as D (5 bases). Germline V gene data show CDR1 as MGHRA and CDR2 as YSYEKL. The CDR3 is 14 residues long. Trimming took 9 bases from V and 0 from J, leaving 11 bases between them.

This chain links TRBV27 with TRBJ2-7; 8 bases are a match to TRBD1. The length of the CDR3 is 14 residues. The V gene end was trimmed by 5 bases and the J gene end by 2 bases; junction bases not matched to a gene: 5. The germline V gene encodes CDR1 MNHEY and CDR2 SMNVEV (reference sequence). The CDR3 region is CASSPVTGAYEQYF. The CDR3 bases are TGTGCCAGCAGTCCCGTGACAGGGGCCTACGAGCAGTACTTC.

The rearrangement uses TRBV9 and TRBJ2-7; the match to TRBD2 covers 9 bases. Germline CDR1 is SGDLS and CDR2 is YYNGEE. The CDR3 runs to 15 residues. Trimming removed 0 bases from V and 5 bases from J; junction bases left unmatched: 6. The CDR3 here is CASSVGSGGPHEQYF. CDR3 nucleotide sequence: TGTGCCAGCAGCGTAGGGAGCGGGGGGCCCCACGAGCAGTACTTC. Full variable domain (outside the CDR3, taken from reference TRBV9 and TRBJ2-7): DSGVTQTPKHLITATGQRVTLRCSPRSGDLSVYWYQQSLDQGLQFLIQYYNGEERAKGNILERFSAQQFPDLHSELNLSSLELGDSALYFCASSVGSGGPHEQYFGPGTRLTVT.

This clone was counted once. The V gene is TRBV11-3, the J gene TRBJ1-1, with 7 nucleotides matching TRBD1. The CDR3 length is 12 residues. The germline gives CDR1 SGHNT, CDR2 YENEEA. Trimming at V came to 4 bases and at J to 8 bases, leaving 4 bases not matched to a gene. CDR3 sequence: CASSYQTGEAFF. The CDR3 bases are TGTGCCAGCAGCTATCAGACAGGGGAAGCTTTCTTT.

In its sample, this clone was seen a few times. CDR3: CASSSGTVNTEAFF. The CDR3 DNA is TGTGCCAGCAGTTCCGGGACAGTGAACACTGAAGCTTTCTTT. The gene calls are TRBV6-5 and TRBJ1-1, with 7 bases fitting TRBD1. This CDR3 has 14 residues. Germline V gene lookup returns CDR1 MNHEY and CDR2 SVGAGI. V trimming: 4 bases; J trimming: 0 bases; junction bases outside the gene matches: 2.

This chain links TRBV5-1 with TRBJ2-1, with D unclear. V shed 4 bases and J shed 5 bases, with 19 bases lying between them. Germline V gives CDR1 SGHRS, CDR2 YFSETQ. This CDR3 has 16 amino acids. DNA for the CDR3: TGCGCCAGCAGCACTTACGGCGTCATGGTCGACAATGAGCAGTTCTTC. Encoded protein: CASSTYGVMVDNEQFF.

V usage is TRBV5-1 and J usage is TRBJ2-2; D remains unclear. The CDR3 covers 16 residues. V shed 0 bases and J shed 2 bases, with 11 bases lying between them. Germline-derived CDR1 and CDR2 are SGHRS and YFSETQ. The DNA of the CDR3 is TGCGCCAGCAGCTTGGCCACCCCGGAAAACACCGGGGAGCTGTTTTTT. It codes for CASSLATPENTGELFF. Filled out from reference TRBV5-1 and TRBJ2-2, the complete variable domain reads KAGVTQTPRYLIKTRGQQVTLSCSPISGHRSVSWYQQTPGQGLQFLFEYFSETQRNKGNFPGRFSGRQFSNSRSEMNVSTLELGDSALYLCASSLATPENTGELFFGEGSRLTVL.

The CDR3: CSAKEDLAYTF. The CDR3, as DNA: TGCAGTGCGAAGGAGGACTTGGCCTACACCTTC. The rearrangement joins TRBV20-1 to TRBJ1-2; D gene ambiguous. The CDR3 length is 11 residues. CDR1 is DFQATT, CDR2 SNEGSKA, per germline (reference sequence). Trimming left V 6 bases short and J 10 bases short, with 15 bases between.

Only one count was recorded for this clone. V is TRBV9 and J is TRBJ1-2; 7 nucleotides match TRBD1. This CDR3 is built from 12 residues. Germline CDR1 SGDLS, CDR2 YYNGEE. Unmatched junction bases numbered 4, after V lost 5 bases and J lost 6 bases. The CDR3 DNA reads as TGTGCCAGCAGTTCAGGGGGGCATGGCTACACCTTC. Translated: CASSSGGHGYTF.

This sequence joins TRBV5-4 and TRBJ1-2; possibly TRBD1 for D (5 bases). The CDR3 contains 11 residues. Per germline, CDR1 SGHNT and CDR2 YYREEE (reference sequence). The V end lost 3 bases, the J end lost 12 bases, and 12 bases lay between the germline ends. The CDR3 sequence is CASSSGRQNTF. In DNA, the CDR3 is TGTGCCAGCAGCTCGGGACGGCAAAACACCTTC.

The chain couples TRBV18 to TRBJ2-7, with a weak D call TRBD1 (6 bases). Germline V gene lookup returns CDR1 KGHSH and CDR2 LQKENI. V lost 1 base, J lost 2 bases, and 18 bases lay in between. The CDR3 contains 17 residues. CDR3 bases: TGTGCCAGCTCACCACAGATCCCGGGACACGAGGCCTACGAGCAGTACTTC. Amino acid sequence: CASSPQIPGHEAYEQYF.

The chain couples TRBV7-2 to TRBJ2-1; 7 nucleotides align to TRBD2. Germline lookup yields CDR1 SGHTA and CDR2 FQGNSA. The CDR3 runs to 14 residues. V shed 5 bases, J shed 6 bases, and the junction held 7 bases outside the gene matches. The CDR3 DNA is TGTGCCAGCAGCCTCTGGACTAGTGGCAATGAGCAGTTCTTC. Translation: CASSLWTSGNEQFF.

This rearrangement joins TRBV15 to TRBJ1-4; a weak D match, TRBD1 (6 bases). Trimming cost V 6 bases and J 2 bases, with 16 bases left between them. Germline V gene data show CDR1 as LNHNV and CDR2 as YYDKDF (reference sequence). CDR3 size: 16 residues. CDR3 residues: CATRISRQGTNEKLFF. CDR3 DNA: TGTGCCACCAGAATCTCGCGCCAGGGGACTAATGAAAAACTGTTTTTT. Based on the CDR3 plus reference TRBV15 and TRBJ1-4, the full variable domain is DAMVIQNPRYQVTQFGKPVTLSCSQTLNHNVMYWYQQKSSQAPKLLFHYYDKDFNNEADTPDNFQSRRPNTSFCFLDIRSPGLGDTAMYLCATRISRQGTNEKLFFGSGTQLSVL.

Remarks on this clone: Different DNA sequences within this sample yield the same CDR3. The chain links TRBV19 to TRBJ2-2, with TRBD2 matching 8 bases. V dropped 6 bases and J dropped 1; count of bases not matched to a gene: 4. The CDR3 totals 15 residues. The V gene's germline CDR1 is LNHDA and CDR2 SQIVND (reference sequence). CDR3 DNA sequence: TGTGCCAGTAGCGGACTAGCTCGGAACACCGGGGAGCTGTTTTTT. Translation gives CASSGLARNTGELFF.

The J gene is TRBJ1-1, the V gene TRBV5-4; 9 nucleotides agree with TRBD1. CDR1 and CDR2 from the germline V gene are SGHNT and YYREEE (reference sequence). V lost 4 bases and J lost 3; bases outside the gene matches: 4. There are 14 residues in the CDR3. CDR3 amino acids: CASSTRTGDTEAFF. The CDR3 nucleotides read TGTGCCAGCAGCACCCGGACAGGGGACACTGAAGCTTTCTTT.

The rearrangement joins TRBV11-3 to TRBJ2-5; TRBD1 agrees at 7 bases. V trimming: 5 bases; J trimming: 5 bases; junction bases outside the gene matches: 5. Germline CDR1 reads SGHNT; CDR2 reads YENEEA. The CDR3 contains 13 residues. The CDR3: CASSVYRGETQYF. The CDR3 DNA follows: TGTGCCAGCAGCGTTTACAGGGGTGAGACCCAGTACTTC.